Below are 2 T cell receptor beta chains sequenced from a single sample in a study of blood T cell repertoires in COVID-19. Measured with immunoSEQ multiplex PCR; TCRdb has only the in-frame clones, and not every one. This sample carries roughly 200,000 clones, under 90% of them seen once, and the ten largest clones take under 12%. The sequenced sample consisted of peripheral blood. The receptors here all came from a woman of 80 years or more with COVID-19, enrolled during active disease.

The count of this clone is one. The genes are TRBV27 and TRBJ2-5; TRBD2 might be the D (7 bases). The germline V gene has CDR1 MNHEY and CDR2 SMNVEV (reference sequence). V was clipped by 4 bases and J by 4 bases, with 16 bases between them. The CDR3 has 15 residues. CDR3 sequence (DNA): TGTGCCAGCAGTTCTGCCCGGGGGGCCCGAGAGACCCAGTACTTC. This encodes CASSSARGARETQYF.

The chain has TRBV20-1 and TRBJ2-5; D possibly corresponds to TRBD2 (5 bases). In germline, CDR1 is DFQATT, CDR2 SNEGSKA (reference sequence). This CDR3 has 14 amino acids. V dropped 5 bases and J dropped 5 bases, with 18 bases sitting between them. In DNA, the CDR3 is TGCAGTGCTGGTGGCCCTCCTTCGGGGGAGACCCAGTACTTC. Protein: CSAGGPPSGETQYF.